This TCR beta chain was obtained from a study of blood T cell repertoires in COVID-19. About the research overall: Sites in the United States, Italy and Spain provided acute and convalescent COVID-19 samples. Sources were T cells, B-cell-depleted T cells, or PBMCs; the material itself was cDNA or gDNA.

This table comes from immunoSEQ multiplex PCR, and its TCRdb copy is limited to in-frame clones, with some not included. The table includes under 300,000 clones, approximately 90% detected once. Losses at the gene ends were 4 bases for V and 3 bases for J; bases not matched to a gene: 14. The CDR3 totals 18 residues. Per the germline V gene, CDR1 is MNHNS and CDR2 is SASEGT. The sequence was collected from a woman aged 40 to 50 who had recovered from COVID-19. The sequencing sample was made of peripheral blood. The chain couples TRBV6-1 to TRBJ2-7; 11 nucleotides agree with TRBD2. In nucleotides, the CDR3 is TGTGCCAGCAGTGTGAGCCCAGTAACTAGCGGGGGCGGCTACGAGCAGTACTTC. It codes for CASSVSPVTSGGGYEQYF.